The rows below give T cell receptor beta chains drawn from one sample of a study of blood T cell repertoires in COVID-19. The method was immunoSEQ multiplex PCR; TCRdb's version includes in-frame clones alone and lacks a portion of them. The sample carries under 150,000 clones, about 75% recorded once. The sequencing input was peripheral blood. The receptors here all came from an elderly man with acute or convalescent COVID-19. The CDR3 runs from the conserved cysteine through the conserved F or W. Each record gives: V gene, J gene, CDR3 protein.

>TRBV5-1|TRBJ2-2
CASSFGQPGELFF
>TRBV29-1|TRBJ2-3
CSVEGLAGSTDTQYF
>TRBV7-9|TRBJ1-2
CASTFGAEASYTF
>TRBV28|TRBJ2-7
CASSVTVYEQYF
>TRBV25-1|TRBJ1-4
CASSEFRGDEKLFF
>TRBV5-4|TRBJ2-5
CASSSGGPGLRQTQYF
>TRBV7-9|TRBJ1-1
CASNFGGTEAFF
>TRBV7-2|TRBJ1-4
CASSLAGTGVQKLFF
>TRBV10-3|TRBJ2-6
CATRPGVHSGANVLTF
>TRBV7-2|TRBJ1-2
CASSTTPNNYGYTF
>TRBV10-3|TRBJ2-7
CAISGPRKDGGVQYF
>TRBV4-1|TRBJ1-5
CASSQAGALYSNQPQHF
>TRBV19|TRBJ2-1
CASSITSGGPSNEQFF
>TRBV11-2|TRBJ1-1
CASSLGAATTEAFF
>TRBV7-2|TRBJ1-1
CASSFSGAGFMDTEAFF
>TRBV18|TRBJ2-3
CASGSGAGGRTDTQYF
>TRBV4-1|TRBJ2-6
CASSRGLAGSSGANVLTF
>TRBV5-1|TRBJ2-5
CASSSGGIVLQETQYF
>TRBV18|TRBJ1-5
CASSPQRGLGGNQPQHF
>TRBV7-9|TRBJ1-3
CASSPGTGRSGNTIYF
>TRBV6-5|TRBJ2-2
CASKLERNTGELFF
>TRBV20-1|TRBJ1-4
CSARQIEKLFF
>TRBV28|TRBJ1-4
CASSLPTTNEKLFF
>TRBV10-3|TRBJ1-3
CAISESRGGTGNTIYF
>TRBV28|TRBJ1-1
CASSLRLARGDTEAFF